Each of the 27 T cell receptor beta chains below was sequenced from the same sample in a study of T cell responses to AZD1222 COVID-19 vaccine. Clones were sequenced by immunoSEQ multiplex PCR, and TCRdb holds only the in-frame ones, with some missing. The data contain more than 150,000 clones, roughly nine tenths of them singletons. Material: peripheral blood, obtained 28 days after the second AZD1222 dose. The receptors were gathered from an adult who received the AZD1222 COVID-19 vaccine.

The chain recombines TRBV2 with TRBJ1-2, with D uncertain. Germline V lookup: CDR1 SNHLY, CDR2 FYNNEI. The CDR3 is 12 residues long. Trimming shortened V by 8 bases and J by 4 bases, and 11 bases separated the two germline ends. CDR3 protein: CASAGTAYGYTF. The CDR3 DNA reads as TGTGCCAGCGCGGGAACCGCCTATGGCTACACCTTC.

Here the CDR3 reads CASSPGLSNQPQHF. CDR3 nucleotide sequence: TGTGCCAGTAGTCCGGGTCTAAGCAATCAGCCCCAGCATTTT. The genes are TRBV19 and TRBJ1-5; D is uncertain. Deletions cut 5 bases from V and 1 base from J, with 9 bases between. This CDR3 has 14 amino acids. The germline gives CDR1 LNHDA, CDR2 SQIVND (reference sequence).

This clone was observed a single time. The rearrangement uses TRBV5-1 and TRBJ2-7; D may match TRBD1 or TRBD2 (5 bases each). The length of the CDR3 is 14 residues. Germline V gives CDR1 SGHRS, CDR2 YFSETQ. With 4 bases removed from V and 3 bases from J, the gap between germline ends came to 14 bases. The CDR3 loop reads CASSPGRVLYEQYF. CDR3 nucleotides: TGCGCCAGCAGCCCGGGACGGGTGCTCTACGAGCAGTACTTC.

This chain joins TRBV6-6 and TRBJ2-5; D is unresolved. Trimming cost V 0 bases and J 5 bases, with 7 bases left between them. Germline values: CDR1 MNHNY, CDR2 SVGAGI (reference sequence). The length of the CDR3 is 13 residues. In DNA, the CDR3 is TGTGCCAGCAGTTACTCGATCGTCGAGACCCAGTACTTC. Translation gives CASSYSIVETQYF.

The rearrangement links TRBV19 to TRBJ2-7; D uncertain. V dropped 6 bases and J dropped 0 bases, with 6 bases sitting between them. In germline, CDR1 is LNHDA, CDR2 SQIVND (reference sequence). CDR3 length: 12 amino acids. The CDR3 DNA reads as TGTGCCAGTAGCGAAACCTCCTACGAGCAGTACTTC. Translating it yields CASSETSYEQYF.

V and J are TRBV13 and TRBJ1-5; TRBD1 might be the D (5 bases). The CDR3 spans 17 residues. With 3 bases removed from V and 1 base from J, the gap between germline ends came to 16 bases. The germline gives CDR1 PRHDT, CDR2 FYEKMQ (reference sequence). The CDR3 is CASSLGGGRRSNQPQHF. The CDR3 DNA is TGTGCCAGCAGCTTGGGCGGGGGGAGGAGGAGCAATCAGCCCCAGCATTTT.

This clone showed up just a few times. This rearrangement joins TRBV5-1 to TRBJ1-6; tentative D call: TRBD1 (5 bases). V lost 1 base and J 7 bases, leaving 18 bases between the germline ends. The CDR3 is made up of 17 amino acids. Germline values: CDR1 SGHRS, CDR2 YFSETQ. This chain's CDR3 is CASSLYAQGLGNSPLHF. The CDR3 DNA is TGCGCCAGCAGCTTGTACGCGCAGGGACTGGGGAATTCACCCCTCCACTTT.

The rearrangement uses TRBV25-1 and TRBJ2-2; either TRBD1 or TRBD2 may supply D (5 bases each). Trimming shortened V by 8 bases and J by 10 bases, and 20 bases separated the two germline ends. CDR1 MGHDK and CDR2 SYGVNS come from the germline V gene. The CDR3 contains 14 residues. The CDR3 here is CASSYGDRVAELFF. The CDR3, as DNA: TGTGCCAGCTCGTATGGGGACCGCGTTGCGGAGCTGTTTTTT.

The chain links TRBV7-9 to TRBJ1-4, with D uncertain. V was clipped by 5 bases and J by 5 bases, with 9 bases between them. This CDR3 is built from 13 residues. Germline CDR1 and CDR2: SEHNR and FQNEAQ (reference sequence). Written as DNA, the CDR3 is TGTGCCAGCAGCCCCTGGGCGAATGAAAAACTGTTTTTT. It translates to CASSPWANEKLFF.

The CDR3 DNA is TGTGCCAGCCAAACCCAGACTAGCGGGAGATCCGAGCAGTACTTC. This translates into CASQTQTSGRSEQYF. The chain carries TRBV28 and TRBJ2-7; TRBD2 agrees at 12 bases. Germline loops: CDR1 MDHEN, CDR2 SYDVKM. The CDR3 is 15 amino acids. Losses at the gene ends were 8 bases for V and 6 bases for J; bases not matched to a gene: 11.

This chain uses TRBV5-1 with TRBJ1-5; D is uncertain. Germline CDR1 and CDR2: SGHRS and YFSETQ. V was pared by 2 bases and J by 4 bases, with 13 bases between. The CDR3 is made up of 15 amino acids. CDR3 amino acids: CASSLMGKENQPQHF. CDR3 sequence (DNA): TGCGCCAGCAGCTTAATGGGGAAGGAAAATCAGCCCCAGCATTTT. Looking up the rest from reference TRBV5-1 and TRBJ1-5 gives the full variable domain: KAGVTQTPRYLIKTRGQQVTLSCSPISGHRSVSWYQQTPGQGLQFLFEYFSETQRNKGNFPGRFSGRQFSNSRSEMNVSTLELGDSALYLCASSLMGKENQPQHFGDGTRLSIL.

The rearrangement joins TRBV2 to TRBJ1-3, with 9 bases fitting TRBD1. The CDR3 is 13 residues long. V gave up 11 bases and J gave up 2 bases; unmatched junction bases: 4. In germline, CDR1 is SNHLY, CDR2 FYNNEI. CDR3 sequence: CAGRQGAGNTIYF. CDR3 coding DNA: TGTGCCGGTCGACAGGGGGCTGGAAACACCATATATTTT. The whole variable domain, remainder taken from reference TRBV2 and TRBJ1-3, is EPEVTQTPSHQVTQMGQEVILRCVPISNHLYFYWYRQILGQKVEFLVSFYNNEISEKSEIFDDQFSVERPDGSNFTLKIRSTKLEDSAMYFCAGRQGAGNTIYFGEGSWLTVV.

The chain has TRBV4-1 and TRBJ2-2, with D possibly matching TRBD1 (5 bases). CDR3 length equals 17 residues. Trimming cost V 7 bases and J 1 base, with 19 bases left between them. The V gene's germline CDR1 is MGHRA and CDR2 YSYEKL. In nucleotides, the CDR3 is TGCGCCAGCAAGGGGAACTTGGGGAAGAGGAACACCGGGGAGCTGTTTTTT. It encodes CASKGNLGKRNTGELFF.

V and J are TRBV19 and TRBJ1-2; the D gene is possibly TRBD1 (6 bases). CDR1 is LNHDA and CDR2 is SQIVND in the germline V gene (reference sequence). CDR3 length: 13 amino acids. V was pared by 7 bases and J by 4 bases, with 13 bases between. The CDR3 nucleotides read TGTGCCAGTAACCGGGACACCCTCTATGGCTACACCTTC. Encoded protein: CASNRDTLYGYTF.

This clone was detected only once. J is TRBJ2-1 and V is TRBV19; TRBD2 matches 11 bases. Looked up from germline, CDR1 is LNHDA and CDR2 is SQIVND (reference sequence). Losses at the gene ends were 10 bases for V and 5 bases for J; bases not matched to a gene: 7. CDR3 length: 14 residues. CDR3 loop: CATSFSGGDNEQFF. The CDR3 DNA reads TGTGCCACCTCCTTTAGCGGGGGGGACAATGAGCAGTTCTTC.

The chain carries TRBV30 and TRBJ1-3; D might be TRBD1 (5 bases). The CDR3 loop spans 16 amino acids. V lost 4 bases, J lost 1 base, and 17 bases lay in between. CDR1 GTSNPN and CDR2 SVGIG come from the germline V gene (reference sequence). In nucleotides, the CDR3 is TGTGCCTGGAAGTCTCGCGGGGGGTGGTCTGGAAACACCATATATTTT. Protein sequence: CAWKSRGGWSGNTIYF.

The rearrangement links TRBV5-1 to TRBJ2-1; 8 bases map to TRBD1. This CDR3 comprises 14 residues. Trimming at V came to 4 bases and at J to 9 bases, leaving 9 bases not matched to a gene. Germline CDR1 reads SGHRS; CDR2 reads YFSETQ. This CDR3 reads CASSPGQGGSEQFF. In DNA, the CDR3 is TGCGCCAGCAGCCCCGGACAGGGAGGTTCTGAGCAGTTCTTC.

The V and J genes are TRBV11-2 and TRBJ1-2, with 8 bases lining up with TRBD1. Germline CDR1 SGHAT, CDR2 FQNNGV. The CDR3 is made up of 13 amino acids. Unmatched junction bases numbered 4, after V lost 5 bases and J lost 5 bases. The CDR3 is CASSLDRGYGYTF. The CDR3 region has the DNA TGTGCCAGCAGCCTTGACAGGGGATATGGCTACACCTTC. Full variable domain (remainder filled in from reference TRBV11-2 and TRBJ1-2): EAGVAQSPRYKIIEKRQSVAFWCNPISGHATLYWYQQILGQGPKLLIQFQNNGVVDDSQLPKDRFSAERLKGVDSTLKIQPAKLEDSAVYLCASSLDRGYGYTFGSGTRLTVV.

This chain uses TRBV6-5 with TRBJ2-6, with D possibly being TRBD1 (6 bases). V was cut by 7 bases and J by 4 bases, with 11 bases left in between. The CDR3 consists of 14 residues. Germline CDR1 reads MNHEY; CDR2 reads SVGAGI. The CDR3 here is CASNSGAGANVLTF. CDR3 nucleotides: TGTGCCAGCAATTCAGGGGCCGGGGCCAACGTCCTGACTTTC.

The V call is TRBV7-9, the J call TRBJ1-1; possible D gene TRBD1, 6 bases. Between the trimmed V and J ends, which lost 1 base and 1 base, there was a span of 13 bases. Germline CDR1 SEHNR, CDR2 FQNEAQ (reference sequence). The CDR3 runs 16 residues. CDR3 nucleotides: TGTGCCAGCAGCTTAGGGGTAGGGACACGGAACACTGAAGCTTTCTTT. Protein sequence: CASSLGVGTRNTEAFF.

This chain uses TRBV3-1 (or the pseudogene TRBV3-2) with TRBJ2-3; 7 bases fit TRBD2. Germline CDR1 is LGHDT and CDR2 is YNNKEL (reference sequence). The CDR3 totals 17 residues. J lost 1 base, V lost 0 bases, and 7 bases had no gene match. As DNA, the CDR3 is TGTGCCAGCAGCCAAGATCTAAGTCTAGCGGGCACAGATACGCAGTATTTT. Protein: CASSQDLSLAGTDTQYF.

This chain uses TRBV19 with TRBJ1-5; 11 bases are shared with TRBD1. Germline values: CDR1 LNHDA, CDR2 SQIVND (reference sequence). This CDR3 has 18 residues. The trim removed 10 bases at V and 4 bases at J, leaving 18 bases unmatched. The CDR3 here is CATGAGTGGAVENQPQHF. CDR3 in DNA: TGTGCCACGGGAGCAGGGACAGGGGGGGCCGTAGAGAATCAGCCCCAGCATTTT.

Only a few counts were recorded for this clone. J is TRBJ1-4 and V is TRBV4-1, with D hard to call. Germline V gene data show CDR1 as MGHRA and CDR2 as YSYEKL. Trimming took 1 base from V and 13 from J, leaving 22 bases between them. The CDR3 is 16 amino acids. The CDR3 loop is CASSQAALPDSLRLFF. Written as DNA, the CDR3 is TGCGCCAGCAGCCAAGCGGCCCTCCCTGATTCGCTCAGACTGTTTTTT.

The chain employs TRBV7-2 and TRBJ2-7; D is possibly TRBD2 (6 bases). V was pared by 8 bases and J by 2 bases, with 13 bases between. The CDR3 is 13 residues long. Germline V CDR1 and CDR2: SGHTA, FQGNSA. The CDR3 loop is CASRLDYPYEQYF. CDR3 sequence (DNA): TGTGCCAGCCGCCTGGACTATCCCTACGAGCAGTACTTC.

Turning to this clone: Other DNA sequences in this specimen translate into the identical CDR3. The chain has TRBV28 and TRBJ1-2, with D unresolved. From germline, CDR1 is MDHEN and CDR2 SYDVKM. This CDR3 has 11 amino acids. The V end lost 1 base, the J end lost 4 bases, and 1 base lay between the germline ends. The CDR3: CASSLSYGYTF. DNA for the CDR3: TGTGCCAGCAGTTTATCCTATGGCTACACCTTC.

This sequence joins TRBV6-5 and TRBJ1-5, with 11 bases identical to TRBD1. Germline V gene data show CDR1 as MNHEY and CDR2 as SVGAGI. V was clipped by 6 bases and J by 3 bases; unmatched bases: 7. The CDR3 length is 16 residues. The CDR3 bases are TGTGCCAGCAGGTACCGGGACAGGGGGTTCAATCAGCCCCAGCATTTT. It encodes CASRYRDRGFNQPQHF.

The chain uses TRBV6-1 and TRBJ1-6; possibly TRBD1 for D (5 bases). The CDR3 loop spans 15 amino acids. Trimming pared 3 bases from V and 6 bases from J, leaving 12 bases between. Per the germline V gene, CDR1 is MNHNS and CDR2 is SASEGT. DNA of the CDR3: TGTGCCAGCAGTGATCCGAGAGGGGCTAATTCACCCCTCCACTTT. This gives the protein CASSDPRGANSPLHF.